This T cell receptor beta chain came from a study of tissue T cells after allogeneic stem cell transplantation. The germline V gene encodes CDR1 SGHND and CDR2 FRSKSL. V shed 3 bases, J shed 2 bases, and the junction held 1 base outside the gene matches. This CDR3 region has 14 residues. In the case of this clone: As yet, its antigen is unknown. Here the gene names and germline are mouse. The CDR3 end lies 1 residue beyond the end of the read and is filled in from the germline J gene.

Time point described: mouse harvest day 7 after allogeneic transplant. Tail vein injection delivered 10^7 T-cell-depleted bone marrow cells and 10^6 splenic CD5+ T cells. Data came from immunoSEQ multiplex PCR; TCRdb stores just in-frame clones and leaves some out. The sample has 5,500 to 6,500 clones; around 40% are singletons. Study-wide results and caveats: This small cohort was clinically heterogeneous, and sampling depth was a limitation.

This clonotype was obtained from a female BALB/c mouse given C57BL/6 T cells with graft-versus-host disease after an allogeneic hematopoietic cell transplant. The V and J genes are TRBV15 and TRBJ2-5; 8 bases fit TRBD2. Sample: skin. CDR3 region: CASSFGTGQDTQYF. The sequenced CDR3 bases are TGTGCCAGCAGTTTCGGGACTGGCCAAGACACCCAGTAC.